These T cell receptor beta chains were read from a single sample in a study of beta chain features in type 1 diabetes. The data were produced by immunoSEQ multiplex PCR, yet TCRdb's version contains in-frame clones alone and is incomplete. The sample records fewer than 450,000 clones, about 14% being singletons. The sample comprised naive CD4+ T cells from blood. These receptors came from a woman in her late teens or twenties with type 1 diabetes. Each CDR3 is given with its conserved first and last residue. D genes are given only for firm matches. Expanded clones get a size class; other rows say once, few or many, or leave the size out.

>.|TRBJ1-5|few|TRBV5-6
CASSLWGGQPQHF
TGTGCCAGCAGCTTGTGGGGAGGGCAGCCCCAGCATTTT
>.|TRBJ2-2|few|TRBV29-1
CSVAGTQNTGELFF
TGCAGCGTGGCCGGGACACAGAACACCGGGGAGCTGTTTTTT
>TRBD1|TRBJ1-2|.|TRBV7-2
CASSTGQGAGGYTF
TGTGCCAGCAGCACCGGACAGGGGGCGGGAGGCTACACCTTC
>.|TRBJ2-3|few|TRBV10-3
CAISESYTDTQYF
TGTGCCATCAGTGAGTCCTACACAGATACGCAGTATTTT
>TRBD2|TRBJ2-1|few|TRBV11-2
CASSNQREENNEQFF
TGTGCCAGCAGCAACCAGCGGGAGGAGAACAATGAGCAGTTCTTC
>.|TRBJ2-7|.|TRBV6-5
CASSYSRQGGEQYF
TGTGCCAGCAGTTACTCGCGACAGGGAGGCGAGCAGTACTTC
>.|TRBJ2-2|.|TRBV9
CASSVAGNTGELFF
TGTGCCAGCAGCGTAGCGGGGAACACCGGGGAGCTGTTTTTT
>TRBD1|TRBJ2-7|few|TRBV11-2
CASSLVTGHPSYEQYF
TGTGCCAGCAGCTTAGTGACAGGGCACCCCTCCTACGAGCAGTACTTC
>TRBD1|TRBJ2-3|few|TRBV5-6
CASSKPGDRSTDTQYF
TGTGCCAGCAGCAAGCCGGGGGACAGGAGCACAGATACGCAGTATTTT
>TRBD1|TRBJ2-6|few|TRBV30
CAWIAGQGLSGANVLTF
TGTGCCTGGATCGCGGGACAGGGATTATCTGGGGCCAACGTCCTGACTTTC
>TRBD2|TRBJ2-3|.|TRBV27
CATAPSLAGGSTDTQYF
TGTGCCACCGCGCCCTCTCTAGCGGGAGGAAGCACAGATACGCAGTATTTT
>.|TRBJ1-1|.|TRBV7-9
CASSFSVNTEAFF
TGTGCCAGCAGCTTCTCCGTGAACACTGAAGCTTTCTTT
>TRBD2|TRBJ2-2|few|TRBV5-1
CASRKLAGVDGELFF
TGCGCCAGCAGGAAGCTAGCGGGAGTGGACGGGGAGCTGTTTTTT
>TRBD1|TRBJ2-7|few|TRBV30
CAWTRDRGYEQYF
TGTGCCTGGACTCGGGACAGGGGCTACGAGCAGTACTTC
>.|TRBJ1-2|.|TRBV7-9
CASSFKGYQNYGYTF
TGTGCCAGCAGCTTTAAGGGGTATCAGAACTATGGCTACACCTTC
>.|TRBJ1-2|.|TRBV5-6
CASSLDRGRNYGYTF
TGTGCCAGCAGCTTGGATAGAGGCAGAAACTATGGCTACACCTTC
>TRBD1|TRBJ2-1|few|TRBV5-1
CASRTRPGQGYNEQFF
TGCGCCAGCAGAACACGGCCGGGACAGGGATACAATGAGCAGTTCTTC
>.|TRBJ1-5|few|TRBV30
CASDSQQPYSNQPQHF
TGTGCCAGCGATTCGCAGCAGCCCTATAGCAATCAGCCCCAGCATTTT
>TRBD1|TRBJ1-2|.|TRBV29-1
CSVFGDRTNYGYTF
TGCAGCGTTTTCGGGGACAGGACTAACTATGGCTACACCTTC
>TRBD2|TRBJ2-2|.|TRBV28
CASMVAGGVTGELFF
TGTGCCAGCATGGTAGCGGGAGGAGTGACCGGGGAGCTGTTTTTT
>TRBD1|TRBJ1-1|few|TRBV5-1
CASMTGGHTEAFF
TGCGCCAGTATGACAGGGGGTCACACTGAAGCTTTCTTT